What follows are 29 T cell receptor beta chains derived from one specimen sequenced in a study of T cell responses to AZD1222 COVID-19 vaccine. The method was immunoSEQ multiplex PCR; TCRdb's version includes in-frame clones alone and lacks a portion of them. Among 95,000 to 150,000 clones listed, 80% to 90% were seen once. Sequencing was performed on peripheral blood, taken on day 0 of AZD1222 vaccination. The receptors come from an adult in good health.

The gene calls are TRBV2 and TRBJ2-2; unclear D gene. This CDR3 has 14 amino acids. V was cut by 7 bases and J by 0 bases, with 9 bases left in between. Germline CDR1 and CDR2: SNHLY and FYNNEI. The CDR3 region has the DNA TGTGCCAGCATCCCGGATCCGAACACCGGGGAGCTGTTTTTT. Protein product: CASIPDPNTGELFF.

The J gene is TRBJ2-5, the V gene TRBV9; D may be TRBD1 (6 bases). The CDR3 loop spans 13 amino acids. The V end lost 3 bases, the J end lost 0 bases, and 6 bases lay between the germline ends. Germline V gene sequence: CDR1 SGDLS, CDR2 YYNGEE. The CDR3 sequence is CASSEGDQETQYF. CDR3 in DNA: TGTGCCAGCAGCGAGGGGGACCAAGAGACCCAGTACTTC. Supplemented by reference TRBV9 and TRBJ2-5, the full variable domain reads DSGVTQTPKHLITATGQRVTLRCSPRSGDLSVYWYQQSLDQGLQFLIQYYNGEERAKGNILERFSAQQFPDLHSELNLSSLELGDSALYFCASSEGDQETQYFGPGTRLLVL.

This clone was picked up a small number of times. V gene TRBV12-5 combines with J gene TRBJ2-3, with 8 bases fitting TRBD1. V lost 1 base, J lost 4 bases, and 1 base stayed unmatched. This CDR3 has 14 amino acids. The germline gives CDR1 LGHNT, CDR2 FRNRAP. The CDR3 spells CASGLGQGSDTQYF. The CDR3 DNA reads TGTGCTAGTGGTTTGGGACAGGGGTCAGATACGCAGTATTTT.

Here the CDR3 reads CASSGTGMRTDTQYF. As DNA, the CDR3 is TGTGCCAGCAGTGGCACGGGGATGCGTACAGATACGCAGTATTTT. This rearrangement joins TRBV2 to TRBJ2-3; perhaps TRBD2 as D (5 bases). The germline V gene has CDR1 SNHLY and CDR2 FYNNEI. With 4 bases removed from V and 3 bases from J, the gap between germline ends came to 14 bases. This CDR3 has 15 residues.

CDR3 DNA: TGTGCCAGCAGTCCCATATCTGGAGGCACTGAAGCTTTCTTT. This codes for CASSPISGGTEAFF. The chain couples TRBV6-5 to TRBJ1-1, with unresolved D. Germline lookup yields CDR1 MNHEY and CDR2 SVGAGI. CDR3 size: 14 residues. The V end lost 5 bases, the J end lost 4 bases, and 14 bases lay between the germline ends.

This chain joins TRBV2 and TRBJ2-2, with D unclear. This CDR3 contains 12 residues. V was clipped by 4 bases and J by 3 bases, with 3 bases between them. CDR1 SNHLY and CDR2 FYNNEI come from the germline V gene. Here the CDR3 DNA reads TGTGCCAGCAGTGGACACACCGGGGAGCTGTTTTTT. Residues: CASSGHTGELFF.

This clone has just one count. The chain recombines TRBV11-1 with TRBJ2-1; 7 bases match TRBD1. This CDR3 region has 15 residues. Per the germline V gene, CDR1 is SGHAT and CDR2 is FQDESV (reference sequence). Losses at the gene ends were 4 bases for V and 5 bases for J; bases not matched to a gene: 8. The DNA for the CDR3 is TGTGCCAGCAGCTCTCTGACAGGGAAGCACAATGAGCAGTTCTTC. It yields the protein CASSSLTGKHNEQFF.

The chain recombines TRBV6-5 with TRBJ1-1; unclear D gene. Germline CDR1 is MNHEY and CDR2 is SVGAGI. This CDR3 is 14 amino acids long. Trimming pared 0 bases from V and 0 bases from J, leaving 5 bases between. This chain's CDR3 is CASSYSGLNTEAFF. The CDR3 coding sequence is TGTGCCAGCAGTTACTCCGGGTTGAACACTGAAGCTTTCTTT.

The rearrangement uses TRBV15 and TRBJ1-5; tentative D call: TRBD1 (5 bases). Trimming took 0 bases from V and 7 from J, leaving 16 bases between them. The CDR3 contains 16 residues. Germline V CDR1 and CDR2: LNHNV, YYDKDF (reference sequence). CDR3 bases: TGTGCCACCAGCAGAGATCTCGGGCAGGGCCGACAGCCCCAGCATTTT. This codes for CATSRDLGQGRQPQHF.

The J gene is TRBJ1-1, the V gene TRBV15, with D tentatively TRBD1 (6 bases). Trimming took 1 base from V and 4 from J, leaving 22 bases between them. The CDR3 is 18 residues long. CDR1 and CDR2 (germline): LNHNV, YYDKDF (reference sequence). For the CDR3, the DNA is TGTGCCACCAGCAGAGGATTGGACAGATTGGTCCGAGCCACTGAAGCTTTCTTT. The encoded protein is CATSRGLDRLVRATEAFF.

The chain couples TRBV18 to TRBJ2-2, with a weak D call TRBD2 (6 bases). Per germline, CDR1 KGHSH and CDR2 LQKENI. This CDR3 is 16 amino acids long. V lost 0 bases to trimming and J lost 1 base, with 9 bases between them. The CDR3 here is CASSPPNSGNTGELFF. CDR3 coding DNA: TGTGCCAGCTCACCACCGAATAGCGGGAACACCGGGGAGCTGTTTTTT.

The CDR3 nucleotides read TGCGCCAGCAGCTGGGGGGACAGGGCCTATGGCTACACCTTC. It specifies CASSWGDRAYGYTF. The rearrangement links TRBV5-1 to TRBJ1-2; 9 bases match TRBD1. The CDR3 sequence is 14 residues long. The germline V gene encodes CDR1 SGHRS and CDR2 YFSETQ. J gave up 4 bases and V 3 bases, and 4 bases lay outside the gene matches.

This chain connects TRBV6-2 or TRBV6-3 to TRBJ2-7; 7 positions match TRBD1. Per germline, CDR1 MNHEY and CDR2 SVGEGT. CDR3 size: 14 residues. V lost 6 bases, J lost 2 bases, and 7 bases stayed unmatched. The CDR3 spells CASSDATGAYEQYF. CDR3 nucleotide sequence: TGTGCCAGCAGCGACGCTACAGGGGCCTACGAGCAGTACTTC.

V is TRBV7-2 and J is TRBJ2-5; D is perhaps TRBD2 (6 bases). The V and J ends lost 2 bases and 13 bases respectively, with 20 bases between them. Germline CDR1 reads SGHTA; CDR2 reads FQGNSA. CDR3 length equals 14 residues. The CDR3 sequence is CASSLNPMGGSRYF. Written as DNA, the CDR3 is TGTGCCAGCAGCTTAAATCCCATGGGGGGTTCGAGGTACTTC.

The sample holds one count of this clone. V usage is TRBV4-1 and J usage is TRBJ1-3, with D tentatively TRBD1 (6 bases). Germline V gene data show CDR1 as MGHRA and CDR2 as YSYEKL. Trimming pared 4 bases from V and 7 bases from J, leaving 17 bases between. The CDR3 contains 15 residues. The DNA for the CDR3 is TGCGCCAGCAGCCCGGAACAGGGTACGGTGAACACCATATATTTT. Protein product: CASSPEQGTVNTIYF.

The V and J genes are TRBV7-9 and TRBJ1-2; D possibly corresponds to TRBD1 (5 bases). V was shortened by 5 bases and J by 8 bases, with 21 bases between the two germline ends. Germline CDR1 SEHNR, CDR2 FQNEAQ (reference sequence). There are 15 residues in the CDR3. CDR3 bases: TGTGCCAGCAGCGGCACGTGGGGCTCCTCGGGAGGCTACACCTTC. Its protein product is CASSGTWGSSGGYTF.

The chain is built from TRBV2 and TRBJ2-2, with a weak D call TRBD2 (6 bases). This CDR3 spans 14 amino acids. Trimming took 4 bases from V and 1 from J, leaving 7 bases between them. Germline V gene sequence: CDR1 SNHLY, CDR2 FYNNEI. CDR3: CASSGDWNTGELFF. Written as DNA, the CDR3 is TGTGCCAGCAGTGGGGACTGGAACACCGGGGAGCTGTTTTTT.

The V and J genes are TRBV7-2 and TRBJ1-5; TRBD1 matches at 7 bases. This CDR3 contains 15 residues. Germline lookup yields CDR1 SGHTA and CDR2 FQGNSA. The junction had 8 bases not matched to a gene; V was cut back by 3 bases and J by 6 bases. The CDR3 DNA is TGTGCCAGCAGCTTTGCAGGGGGGTACGGTCAGCCCCAGCATTTT. It encodes CASSFAGGYGQPQHF.

The chain recombines TRBV28 with TRBJ1-1; D might be TRBD1 (5 bases). The CDR3 is 15 amino acids. Trimming pared 5 bases from V and 4 bases from J, leaving 17 bases between. Germline V gene lookup returns CDR1 MDHEN and CDR2 SYDVKM. CDR3 coding DNA: TGTGCCAGCAGTGTAAAGGGGTCTCCTTCCACTGAAGCTTTCTTT. Protein: CASSVKGSPSTEAFF.

In its sample, this clone was seen once. This sequence joins TRBV7-6 and TRBJ1-5, with 7 bases fitting TRBD1. The V gene's germline CDR1 is SGHVS and CDR2 FNYEAQ. This CDR3 is 16 amino acids long. The V gene end was trimmed by 5 bases and the J gene end by 1 base; junction bases not matched to a gene: 8. The CDR3 loop is CASSTFPRGSNQPQHF. CDR3 DNA: TGTGCCAGCAGCACCTTTCCCAGGGGGAGCAATCAGCCCCAGCATTTT. Together with reference TRBV7-6 and TRBJ1-5, the CDR3 gives the full variable domain: GAGVSQSPRYKVTKRGQDVALRCDPISGHVSLYWYRQALGQGPEFLTYFNYEAQQDKSGLPNDRFSAERPEGSISTLTIQRTEQRDSAMYRCASSTFPRGSNQPQHFGDGTRLSIL.

V gene TRBV3-1 (or the pseudogene TRBV3-2) combines with J gene TRBJ2-1; tentative D call: TRBD1 (6 bases). This CDR3 has 12 residues. Germline values: CDR1 LGHDT, CDR2 YNNKEL (reference sequence). V was clipped by 3 bases and J by 12 bases, with 12 bases between them. DNA for the CDR3: TGTGCCAGCAGCCACCAGGGGTTTGGGCAGTTCTTC. It codes for CASSHQGFGQFF.

The chain joins TRBV30 to TRBJ1-1; 8 positions agree with TRBD1. Losses at the gene ends were 8 bases for V and 10 bases for J; bases not matched to a gene: 12. Germline V CDR1 and CDR2: GTSNPN, SVGIG (reference sequence). The CDR3 spans 12 residues. In DNA, the CDR3 is TGTGCCGGAGAACGAGACAGGGGCCTAGCTTTCTTT. The encoded protein is CAGERDRGLAFF.

The chain joins TRBV7-3 to TRBJ2-2; a weak D match, TRBD2 (5 bases). The germline V and J ends were trimmed by 1 base and 5 bases, with 11 bases remaining between them. CDR1 and CDR2 (germline): SGHTA, FQGTGA. This CDR3 contains 15 residues. The CDR3 DNA is TGTGCCAGCAGCTTAAGCCCCGCGGGTACCGGGGAGCTGTTTTTT. It codes for CASSLSPAGTGELFF. The full variable domain, rest sourced from reference TRBV7-3 and TRBJ2-2, is GAGVSQTPSNKVTEKGKYVELRCDPISGHTALYWYRQSLGQGPEFLIYFQGTGAADDSGLPNDRFFAVRPEGSVSTLKIQRTERGDSAVYLCASSLSPAGTGELFFGEGSRLTVL.

Here the CDR3 reads CASSVRDINTGELFF. The CDR3 DNA is TGTGCCAGCAGCGTACGGGACATAAACACCGGGGAGCTGTTTTTT. V usage is TRBV7-9 and J usage is TRBJ2-2; perhaps TRBD1 as D (6 bases). V gave up 5 bases and J gave up 2 bases, with 12 bases separating them. The CDR3 is 15 amino acids. CDR1 and CDR2 from the germline V gene are SEHNR and FQNEAQ (reference sequence).

The V gene is TRBV27, the J gene TRBJ2-5; 7 nucleotides align to TRBD2. The CDR3 sequence is 15 residues long. Germline CDR1 is MNHEY and CDR2 is SMNVEV (reference sequence). With V trimmed by 2 bases and J by 5 bases, 8 bases remained unmatched. The DNA for the CDR3 is TGTGCCAGCAGTTTACAGACTGGGGGGGAGGAGACCCAGTACTTC. Protein product: CASSLQTGGEETQYF.

The genes are TRBV30 and TRBJ2-5, with 7 bases lining up with TRBD2. CDR1 and CDR2 (germline): GTSNPN, SVGIG (reference sequence). V shed 4 bases and J 2 bases; nucleotides not matched to a gene: 4. The CDR3 extends over 13 amino acids. CDR3 residues: CAWNPGGQETQYF. As DNA, the CDR3 is TGTGCCTGGAATCCGGGAGGACAAGAGACCCAGTACTTC.

In its sample, this clone was seen a few times. The J gene is TRBJ2-2, the V gene TRBV29-1, with 7 bases identical to TRBD1. CDR3 size: 15 residues. V dropped 1 base and J dropped 2; count of bases not matched to a gene: 4. CDR1 and CDR2 (germline): SQVTM, ANQGSEA. CDR3 DNA sequence: TGCAGCGTTGAAGGCACAGGGGACAACACCGGGGAGCTGTTTTTT. Translating gives CSVEGTGDNTGELFF.

This clone was counted once. The chain couples TRBV7-2 to TRBJ1-2; no clear D. The germline V gene encodes CDR1 SGHTA and CDR2 FQGNSA. The V end lost 5 bases, the J end lost 2 bases, and 18 bases lay between the germline ends. The length of the CDR3 is 16 residues. The CDR3: CASSPHHVDGNYGYTF. The DNA of the CDR3 is TGTGCCAGCAGCCCTCACCACGTCGACGGGAACTATGGCTACACCTTC.

The rearrangement joins TRBV19 to TRBJ1-1; D not certain. V was trimmed by 7 bases and J by 6 bases, leaving 9 bases between them. Germline lookup yields CDR1 LNHDA and CDR2 SQIVND (reference sequence). There are 11 residues in the CDR3. This CDR3 is CASTTPAEAFF. Written as DNA, the CDR3 is TGTGCCAGTACCACCCCCGCTGAAGCTTTCTTT. Drawing the rest from reference TRBV19 and TRBJ1-1, the complete variable domain is DGGITQSPKYLFRKEGQNVTLSCEQNLNHDAMYWYRQDPGQGLRLIYYSQIVNDFQKGDIAEGYSVSREKKESFPLTVTSAQKNPTAFYLCASTTPAEAFFGQGTRLTVV.